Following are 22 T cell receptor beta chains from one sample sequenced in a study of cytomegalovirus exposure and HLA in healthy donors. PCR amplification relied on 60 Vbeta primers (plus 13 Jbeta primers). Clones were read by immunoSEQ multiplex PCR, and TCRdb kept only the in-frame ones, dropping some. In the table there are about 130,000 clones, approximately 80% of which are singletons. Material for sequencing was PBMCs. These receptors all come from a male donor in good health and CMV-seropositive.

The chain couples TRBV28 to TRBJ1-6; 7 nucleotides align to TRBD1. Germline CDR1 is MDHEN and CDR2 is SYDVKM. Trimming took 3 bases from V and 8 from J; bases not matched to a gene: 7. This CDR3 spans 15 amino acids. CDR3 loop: CASSFLQGRYSPLHF. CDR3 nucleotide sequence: TGTGCCAGCAGTTTCCTACAGGGGCGATATTCACCCCTCCACTTT.

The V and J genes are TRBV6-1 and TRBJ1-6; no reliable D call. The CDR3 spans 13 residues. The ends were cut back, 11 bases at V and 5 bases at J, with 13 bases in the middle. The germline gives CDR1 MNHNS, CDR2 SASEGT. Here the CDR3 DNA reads TGTGCCCGCTATCCCCCAAATAATTCACCCCTCCACTTT. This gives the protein CARYPPNNSPLHF.

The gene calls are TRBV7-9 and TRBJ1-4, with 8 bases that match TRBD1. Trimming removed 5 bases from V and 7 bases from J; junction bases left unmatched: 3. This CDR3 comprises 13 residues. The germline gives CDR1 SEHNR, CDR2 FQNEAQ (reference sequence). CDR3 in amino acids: CASSGQGGEKLFF. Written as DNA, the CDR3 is TGTGCCAGCAGCGGACAGGGCGGTGAAAAACTGTTTTTT.

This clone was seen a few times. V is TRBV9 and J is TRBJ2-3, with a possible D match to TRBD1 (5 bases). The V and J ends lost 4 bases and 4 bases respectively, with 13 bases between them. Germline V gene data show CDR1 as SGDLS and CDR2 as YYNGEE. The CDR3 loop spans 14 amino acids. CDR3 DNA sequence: TGTGCCAGCAGCTCCACAGGTCCCCCAGATACGCAGTATTTT. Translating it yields CASSSTGPPDTQYF.

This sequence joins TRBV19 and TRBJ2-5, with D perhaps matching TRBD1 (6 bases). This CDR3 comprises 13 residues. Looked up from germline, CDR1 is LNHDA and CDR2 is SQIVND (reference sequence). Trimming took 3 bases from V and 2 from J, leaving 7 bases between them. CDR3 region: CASSMTGQETQYF. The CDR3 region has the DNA TGTGCCAGTAGTATGACAGGACAAGAGACCCAGTACTTC.

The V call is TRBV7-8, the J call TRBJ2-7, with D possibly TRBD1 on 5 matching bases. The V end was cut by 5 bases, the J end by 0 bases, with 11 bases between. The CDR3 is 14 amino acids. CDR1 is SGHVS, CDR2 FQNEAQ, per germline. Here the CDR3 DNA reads TGTGCCAGCAGCCCCGTCAGGGTCTCCTACGAGCAGTACTTC. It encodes CASSPVRVSYEQYF.

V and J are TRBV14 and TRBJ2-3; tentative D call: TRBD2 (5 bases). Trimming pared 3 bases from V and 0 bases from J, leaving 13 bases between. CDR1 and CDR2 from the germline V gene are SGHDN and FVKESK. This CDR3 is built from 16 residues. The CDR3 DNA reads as TGTGCCAGCAGCCACAATCTAGCACCAAGCACAGATACGCAGTATTTT. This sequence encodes CASSHNLAPSTDTQYF.

The CDR3 sequence is CASSWDRDNYGYTF. DNA for the CDR3: TGTGCCAGCAGCTGGGACAGGGACAACTATGGCTACACCTTC. The rearrangement joins TRBV7-9 to TRBJ1-2; 9 bases align to TRBD1. This CDR3 is 14 amino acids long. Germline V gene lookup returns CDR1 SEHNR and CDR2 FQNEAQ (reference sequence). The V segment lost 4 bases and the J segment 2 bases; nucleotides outside the gene matches: 2.

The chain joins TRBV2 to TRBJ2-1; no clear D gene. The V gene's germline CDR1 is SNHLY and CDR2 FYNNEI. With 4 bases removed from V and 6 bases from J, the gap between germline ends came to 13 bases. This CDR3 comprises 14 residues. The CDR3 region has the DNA TGTGCCAGCAGTGTTGCCAGGTTGGGCAATGAGCAGTTCTTC. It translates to CASSVARLGNEQFF.

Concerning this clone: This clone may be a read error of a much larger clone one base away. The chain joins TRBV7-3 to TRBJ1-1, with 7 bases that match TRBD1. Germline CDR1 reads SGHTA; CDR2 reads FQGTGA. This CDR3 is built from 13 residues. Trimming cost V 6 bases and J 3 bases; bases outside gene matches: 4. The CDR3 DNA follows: TGTGCCAGCAGTCTTACAGGGGACACTGAAGCTTTCTTT. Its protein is CASSLTGDTEAFF.

The CDR3: CSAEGAYEQYF. CDR3 sequence (DNA): TGCAGTGCAGAGGGGGCTTACGAGCAGTACTTC. The V and J genes are TRBV20-1 and TRBJ2-7; 7 positions agree with TRBD1. Germline V gene sequence: CDR1 DFQATT, CDR2 SNEGSKA (reference sequence). The CDR3 has 11 amino acids. The junction had 3 bases not matched to a gene; V was cut back by 6 bases and J by 4 bases.

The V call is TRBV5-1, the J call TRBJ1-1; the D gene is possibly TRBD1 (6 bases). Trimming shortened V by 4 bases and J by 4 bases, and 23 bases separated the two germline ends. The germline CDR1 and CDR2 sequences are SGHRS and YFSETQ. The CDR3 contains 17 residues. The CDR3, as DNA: TGCGCCAGCAGCGCCGCGGGGGCTTATACGGCGGGCACTGAAGCTTTCTTT. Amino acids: CASSAAGAYTAGTEAFF.

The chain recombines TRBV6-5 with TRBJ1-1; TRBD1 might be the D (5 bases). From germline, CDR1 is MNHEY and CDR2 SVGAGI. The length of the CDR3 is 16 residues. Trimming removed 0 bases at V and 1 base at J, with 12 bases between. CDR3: CASSYSAGGPNTEAFF. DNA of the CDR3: TGTGCCAGCAGTTACTCTGCGGGGGGACCGAACACTGAAGCTTTCTTT.

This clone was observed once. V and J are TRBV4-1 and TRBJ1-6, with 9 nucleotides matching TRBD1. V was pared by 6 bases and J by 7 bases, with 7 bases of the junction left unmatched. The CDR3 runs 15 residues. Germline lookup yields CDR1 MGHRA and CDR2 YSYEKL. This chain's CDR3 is CASRYTGTGNSPLHF. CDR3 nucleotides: TGCGCCAGCAGATATACAGGGACAGGGAATTCACCCCTCCACTTT.

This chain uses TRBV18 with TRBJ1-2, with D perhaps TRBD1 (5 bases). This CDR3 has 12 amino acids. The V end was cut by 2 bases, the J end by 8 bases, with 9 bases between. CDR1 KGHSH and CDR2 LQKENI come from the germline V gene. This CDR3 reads CASSPGTQGYTF. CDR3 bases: TGTGCCAGCTCACCAGGGACTCAGGGCTACACCTTC.

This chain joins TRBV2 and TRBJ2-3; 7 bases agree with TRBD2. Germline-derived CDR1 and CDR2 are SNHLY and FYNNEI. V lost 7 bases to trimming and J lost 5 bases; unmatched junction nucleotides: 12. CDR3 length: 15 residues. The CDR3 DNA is TGTGCCAGCATTTTCGGGACTACTTTGTTAGATACGCAGTATTTT. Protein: CASIFGTTLLDTQYF.

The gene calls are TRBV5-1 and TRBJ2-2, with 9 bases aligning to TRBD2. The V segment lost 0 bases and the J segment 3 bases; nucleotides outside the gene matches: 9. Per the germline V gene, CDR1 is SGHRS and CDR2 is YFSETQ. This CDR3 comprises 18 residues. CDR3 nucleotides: TGCGCCAGCAGCTTGGCAAAAATAGCGGGGGCCTACACCGGGGAGCTGTTTTTT. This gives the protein CASSLAKIAGAYTGELFF.

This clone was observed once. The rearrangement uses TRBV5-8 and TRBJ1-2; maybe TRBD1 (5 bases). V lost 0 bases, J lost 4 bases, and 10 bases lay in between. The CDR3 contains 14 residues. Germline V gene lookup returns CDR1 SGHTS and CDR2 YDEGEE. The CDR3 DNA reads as TGTGCCAGCAGCTTGGCGACAGTCTTCTATGGCTACACCTTC. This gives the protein CASSLATVFYGYTF.

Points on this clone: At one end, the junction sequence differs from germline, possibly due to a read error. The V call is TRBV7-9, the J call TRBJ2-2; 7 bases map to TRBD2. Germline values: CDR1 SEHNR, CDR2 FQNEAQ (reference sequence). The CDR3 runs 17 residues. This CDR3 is CSSNLEGRLAETGELFF. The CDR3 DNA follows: TGTTCCAGCAACCTGGAGGGGAGACTAGCAGAAACCGGGGAGCTGTTTTTT.

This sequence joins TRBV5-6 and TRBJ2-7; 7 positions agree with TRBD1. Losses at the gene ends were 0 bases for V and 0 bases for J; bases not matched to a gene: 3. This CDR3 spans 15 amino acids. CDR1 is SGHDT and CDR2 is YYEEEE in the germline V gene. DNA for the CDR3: TGTGCCAGCAGCTTGGGGGCAGGGGGCTCCTACGAGCAGTACTTC. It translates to CASSLGAGGSYEQYF.

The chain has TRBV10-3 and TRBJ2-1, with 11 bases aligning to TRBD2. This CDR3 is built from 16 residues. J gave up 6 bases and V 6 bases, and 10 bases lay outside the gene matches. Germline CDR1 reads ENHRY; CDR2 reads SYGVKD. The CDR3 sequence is CAISRKGTSGSNEQFF. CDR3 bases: TGTGCCATCAGCCGGAAGGGGACTAGCGGTTCCAATGAGCAGTTCTTC.

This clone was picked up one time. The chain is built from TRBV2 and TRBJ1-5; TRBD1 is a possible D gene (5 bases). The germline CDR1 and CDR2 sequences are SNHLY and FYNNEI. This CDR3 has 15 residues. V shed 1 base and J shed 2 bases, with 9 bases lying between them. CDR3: CASSEDRQRNQPQHF. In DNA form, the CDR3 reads TGTGCCAGCAGTGAAGATCGACAGCGCAATCAGCCCCAGCATTTT.